The T cell receptor beta chain under discussion was sequenced for a study of blood T cell repertoires in COVID-19 (TCRdb year 2020). In the study overall: Collaborator samples came from the United States, Italy and Spain and covered acute and convalescent phases of COVID-19. Nearly every sample came with metadata listing a de-identified subject ID, COVID-19 status, age in years and sex. Where available, HLA class I and class II types were obtained from metadata supplied by the sample provider rather than from assay-based typing. The repertoires were made available in a free public database intended to serve as a resource for research on the immune response to SARS-CoV-2. The samples were drawn from the first 160 participants of the ongoing ImmuneRACE study and from 950 to 1,500 subjects provided by 6 global collaborators. The material from the prospective study consisted of cDNA or gDNA derived from T cells, B-cell-depleted T cells, or PBMCs. The dataset comprised deeply sampled blood TCRbeta repertoires from subjects exposed to, actively infected with, or recovered from COVID-19.

This clone was detected a few times. This receptor's antigen is unknown. Base qualities are not at hand, and no much larger clone is one base apart. Overall study results and their limits: The amount of clinical and demographic metadata varied by source and participant and was provided uncurated.

Participants in the prospective study were enrolled through a virtual design, were aged roughly 18 to 90 years, and lived in approximately 25 United States geographic areas. To assign participants to cohorts, the prospective study relied on clinical history that participants themselves reported in a screening survey and a study questionnaire. ImmuneRACE Cohort 3 recovered participants were defined by two consecutive negative NP/OP PCR tests, healthcare professional clearance, or symptom resolution. Mobile phlebotomists in the prospective study collected whole blood, serum and a nasopharyngeal or oropharyngeal swab from every participant. Over an approximately 2-month period, participants in the prospective study had the option of providing additional blood draws and questionnaires. Before DNA extraction, blood samples from the prospective study were shipped at room temperature or frozen. The germline V gene provides CDR1 MGHRA and CDR2 YSYEKL. Including cysteine and phenylalanine, the CDR3 has 17 amino acids. The only DNA kept is the CDR3, 51 bases in frame from the first base. Between the V and J ends, shortened by 0 bases and 6 bases respectively, the junction contains 17 bases.

TCRbeta CDR3 regions were amplified from genomic DNA using the immunoSEQ Assay, a bias-controlled multiplex PCR. Per the authors' processing: Nucleated cell counts per sample were estimated from amplification of reference gene primers within the assay. Sequence reads were collapsed and filtered to measure the absolute abundance of every unique TCRbeta CDR3 rearrangement. For each sample, productive Simpson clonality was calculated by taking the square root of Simpson's diversity index across productive rearrangements. Held by TCRdb, this immuneACCESS table contains in-frame sequences only and omits some clones. Under half of the omission traces to an unresolved V gene where checked; the cause of the rest is unknown. V and J calls and clone size are as listed in that table; D and trimming were resolved from the DNA. Counted in this sample were around 330,000 clones; 75% to 90% of them appeared once. The ten largest clonotypes hold roughly 5.3% of the sample.

The receptor chain draws on TRBV4-1 and TRBJ2-2; a weak D assignment points to TRBD1 (6 bases agree). The sequence was obtained from a man in his 60s who had recovered from COVID-19. The sequenced material came from PBMCs or T cells enriched from blood (not recorded which). The CDR3: CASSQEGAGVGAGELFF. The DNA sequence is given as TGCGCCAGCAGCCAAGAAGGAGCAGGGGTCGGCGCCGGGGAGCTGTTTTTT.